A single sample gave rise to the 29 T cell receptor beta chains below, sequenced in a study of PD-L1 blockade in urothelial cancer. TCRdb's table, derived via immunoSEQ multiplex PCR, lists solely in-frame clones and lacks some. The repertoire includes around 100,000 clones, around 93% of them detected once, and more than 3% sits in the top ten. Time point specified: peripheral blood 6 weeks after treatment start. The material was PBMCs, obtained around atezolizumab (anti-PD-L1) treatment. The receptors shown here come from a man aged 55 to 70 with urothelial cancer.

The gene calls are TRBV7-2 and TRBJ2-1, with TRBD2 matching 8 bases. This CDR3 is 17 amino acids long. Germline V gene sequence: CDR1 SGHTA, CDR2 FQGNSA. V gave up 0 bases and J gave up 8 bases; unmatched junction bases: 12. Here the CDR3 DNA reads TGTGCCAGCAGCTTAGCCGTTTGGCGGGAGGAAATCCATGAGCAGTTCTTC. It yields the protein CASSLAVWREEIHEQFF. Full variable domain (remainder filled in from reference TRBV7-2 and TRBJ2-1): GAGVSQSPSNKVTEKGKDVELRCDPISGHTALYWYRQSLGQGLEFLIYFQGNSAPDKSGLPSDRFSAERTGGSVSTLTIQRTQQEDSAVYLCASSLAVWREEIHEQFFGPGTRLTVL.

The genes are TRBV28 and TRBJ2-1, with TRBD2 as a possible D gene (6 bases). This CDR3 has 17 amino acids. The germline gives CDR1 MDHEN, CDR2 SYDVKM. The V and J ends lost 2 bases and 12 bases respectively, with 26 bases between them. This CDR3 is CASSLRGTGARRRVQFF. The CDR3 DNA is TGTGCCAGCAGTTTACGCGGGACGGGAGCTCGAAGAAGGGTGCAGTTCTTC.

The chain joins TRBV5-4 to TRBJ2-1, with 13 nucleotides matching TRBD2. CDR1 is SGHNT and CDR2 is YYREEE in the germline V gene (reference sequence). V lost 1 base, J lost 7 bases, and 5 bases stayed unmatched. The CDR3 loop spans 16 amino acids. CDR3 sequence reads: CASSLPGTSGINEQFF. Written as DNA, the CDR3 is TGTGCCAGCAGCTTGCCCGGGACTAGCGGGATAAATGAGCAGTTCTTC.

The chain's CDR3 is CASSEAIRDRGTDTQYF. In DNA, the CDR3 is TGTGCCAGCAGTGAAGCCATCCGGGACAGGGGCACAGATACGCAGTATTTT. The chain recombines TRBV6-1 with TRBJ2-3; 9 bases are a match to TRBD1. The CDR3 length is 17 residues. Germline V gene data show CDR1 as MNHNS and CDR2 as SASEGT. The J segment lost 1 base and the V segment lost 0 bases, leaving 5 bases of the junction unmatched.

The CDR3 is CASSLATSGRSSYNEQFF. CDR3 nucleotides: TGTGCCAGCAGCTTGGCGACTAGCGGAAGAAGCTCCTACAATGAGCAGTTCTTC. V and J are TRBV5-6 and TRBJ2-1; 9 nucleotides match TRBD2. The CDR3 consists of 18 residues. Looked up from germline, CDR1 is SGHDT and CDR2 is YYEEEE. J was trimmed by 0 bases and V by 0 bases; bases with no gene match: 7.

The chain employs TRBV4-1 and TRBJ2-1, with D possibly being TRBD2 (6 bases). Germline CDR1 and CDR2: MGHRA and YSYEKL. This CDR3 comprises 16 residues. The germline V and J ends were trimmed by 5 bases and 10 bases, with 24 bases remaining between them. The CDR3: CASSYAGIRTPPEQFF. The CDR3 region has the DNA TGCGCCAGCAGCTACGCGGGGATACGGACGCCCCCAGAGCAGTTCTTC.

The chain recombines TRBV2 with TRBJ2-4; D gene uncertain. Germline V gives CDR1 SNHLY, CDR2 FYNNEI. The CDR3 loop spans 12 amino acids. V was pared by 3 bases and J by 5 bases, with 5 bases between. The CDR3 is CASSDRENIQYF. The CDR3 DNA follows: TGTGCCAGCAGTGATCGGGAAAACATTCAGTACTTC.

The chain couples TRBV18 to TRBJ1-4, with 9 bases aligning to TRBD1. The V gene end was trimmed by 5 bases and the J gene end by 0 bases; junction bases not matched to a gene: 10. The length of the CDR3 is 18 residues. CDR1 is KGHSH and CDR2 is LQKENI in the germline V gene. The CDR3 spells CASSAGQGRTATNEKLFF. CDR3 bases: TGTGCCAGCTCAGCGGGACAGGGTAGAACTGCAACTAATGAAAAACTGTTTTTT.

The gene calls are TRBV7-8 and TRBJ2-2, with 7 bases lining up with TRBD2. This CDR3 contains 10 residues. Looked up from germline, CDR1 is SGHVS and CDR2 is FQNEAQ. V shed 11 bases, J shed 7 bases, and the junction held 1 base outside the gene matches. CDR3 sequence: CACGSGELFF. The CDR3, as DNA: TGTGCCTGCGGGAGCGGGGAGCTGTTTTTT.

V and J are TRBV7-9 and TRBJ2-7; no definite D call. This CDR3 has 12 amino acids. In germline, CDR1 is SEHNR, CDR2 FQNEAQ (reference sequence). Trimming stripped 5 bases from V and 4 bases from J, with 9 bases between. CDR3 loop: CASSQESYEQYF. The CDR3, as DNA: TGTGCCAGCAGCCAAGAGAGTTACGAGCAGTACTTC.

This clone has a handful of counts. The rearrangement joins TRBV5-1 to TRBJ2-1, with D uncertain. V was clipped by 0 bases and J by 8 bases, with 21 bases between them. Germline V lookup: CDR1 SGHRS, CDR2 YFSETQ. CDR3 length equals 17 residues. The CDR3 here is CASSLAAQNWFRDEQFF. For the CDR3, the DNA is TGCGCCAGCAGCTTGGCCGCACAGAACTGGTTCCGCGATGAGCAGTTCTTC.

This clone was recorded a few times. V and J are TRBV7-9 and TRBJ1-2; D call uncertain. The germline V gene has CDR1 SEHNR and CDR2 FQNEAQ (reference sequence). Trimming cost V 5 bases and J 3 bases, with 10 bases left between them. The CDR3 runs to 13 residues. The CDR3 nucleotides read TGTGCCAGCAGCCGAGACACCTACTATGGCTACACCTTC. Residues: CASSRDTYYGYTF. The full variable domain, in which reference TRBV7-9 and TRBJ1-2 provide the parts outside the CDR3, is DTGVSQNPRHKITKRGQNVTFRCDPISEHNRLYWYRQTLGQGPEFLTYFQNEAQLEKSRLLSDRFSAERPKGSFSTLEIQRTEQGDSAMYLCASSRDTYYGYTFGSGTRLTVV.

Note on this clone: Other DNA sequences in the sample encode the same CDR3. This rearrangement joins TRBV19 to TRBJ2-3; TRBD2 matches at 10 bases. V was clipped by 5 bases and J by 2 bases; unmatched bases: 4. The CDR3 is 15 amino acids. Germline V CDR1 and CDR2: LNHDA, SQIVND (reference sequence). CDR3 nucleotide sequence: TGTGCCAGTAGTCGGACTAGCGGATACACAGATACGCAGTATTTT. Amino acids: CASSRTSGYTDTQYF.

Concerning this clone: The junction departs from germline at one end; a sequencing error may be responsible. The chain links TRBV10-1 to TRBJ2-1, with D possibly TRBD1 on 5 matching bases. The CDR3 spans 16 residues. From germline, CDR1 is WNHNN and CDR2 SYGVQD (reference sequence). The CDR3 nucleotides are TGCGCCGGCAGCCCGAAACAGGTAGACAACTACAATGAGCAGTTCTTC. Translating it yields CAGSPKQVDNYNEQFF.

The chain's CDR3 is CASGRGANEQFF. The CDR3 DNA is TGTGCCAGCGGTCGGGGGGCCAATGAGCAGTTCTTC. This chain connects TRBV6-1 to TRBJ2-1; maybe TRBD2 (7 bases). V lost 8 bases and J 6 bases, leaving 11 bases between the germline ends. Germline values: CDR1 MNHNS, CDR2 SASEGT. The CDR3 totals 12 residues.

The gene calls are TRBV7-2 and TRBJ2-7, with TRBD1 matching 8 bases. CDR1 is SGHTA, CDR2 FQGNSA, per germline. V lost 5 bases to trimming and J lost 6 bases; unmatched junction nucleotides: 3. The CDR3 sequence is 12 residues long. CDR3 bases: TGTGCCAGCAGCAGGACAGGGATCGAGCAGTACTTC. Amino acid sequence: CASSRTGIEQYF.

V is TRBV30 and J is TRBJ2-7; 7 positions match TRBD1. Germline V gene data show CDR1 as GTSNPN and CDR2 as SVGIG (reference sequence). The CDR3 extends over 14 amino acids. The ends lost 0 bases at V and 3 bases at J; junction bases unmatched: 5. In nucleotides, the CDR3 is TGTGCCTGGAGTGTTGCAGGGGGAATCTACGAGCAGTACTTC. Translation: CAWSVAGGIYEQYF. Together with reference TRBV30 and TRBJ2-7, the CDR3 gives the full variable domain: SQTIHQWPATLVQPVGSPLSLECTVEGTSNPNLYWYRQAAGRGLQLLFYSVGIGQISSEVPQNLSASRPQDRQFILSSKKLLLSDSGFYLCAWSVAGGIYEQYFGPGTRLTVT.

J is TRBJ2-2 and V is TRBV6-4; 7 positions match TRBD1. V trimming: 4 bases; J trimming: 5 bases; junction bases outside the gene matches: 4. Looked up from germline, CDR1 is MRHNA and CDR2 is SNTAGT. There are 14 residues in the CDR3. The CDR3 protein is CASSGQGGTGELFF. In DNA, the CDR3 is TGTGCCAGCAGTGGACAGGGTGGGACCGGGGAGCTGTTTTTT.

The V and J genes are TRBV27 and TRBJ1-5, with D possibly TRBD1 on 6 matching bases. Looked up from germline, CDR1 is MNHEY and CDR2 is SMNVEV (reference sequence). This CDR3 region has 14 residues. V lost 3 bases to trimming and J lost 7 bases, with 13 bases between them. The DNA of the CDR3 is TGTGCCAGCAGTTTTTCAGGGGCGGAACAGCCCCAGCATTTT. Its protein product is CASSFSGAEQPQHF.

This chain links TRBV7-9 with TRBJ1-2; D is ambiguous. This CDR3 has 16 amino acids. V was clipped by 1 base and J by 5 bases, with 17 bases between them. In germline, CDR1 is SEHNR, CDR2 FQNEAQ (reference sequence). CDR3 DNA sequence: TGTGCCAGCAGCTTAGAATCCGGCGGCACCCAATATGGCTACACCTTC. Protein: CASSLESGGTQYGYTF.

The chain couples TRBV6-1 to TRBJ2-2, with 7 bases that match TRBD1. V shed 6 bases and J 6 bases; nucleotides not matched to a gene: 4. Germline V gene data show CDR1 as MNHNS and CDR2 as SASEGT. This CDR3 comprises 13 residues. The chain's CDR3 is CASRWGQSGELFF. In nucleotides, the CDR3 is TGTGCCAGCAGATGGGGACAGTCCGGGGAGCTGTTTTTT.

The chain couples TRBV5-1 to TRBJ2-7; D might be TRBD1 (5 bases). The V gene lost 6 bases and the J gene lost 0 bases, with 16 bases spanning the gap. Germline assignment: CDR1 SGHRS and CDR2 YFSETQ. The CDR3 consists of 15 residues. CDR3 amino acids: CASTPNVGVSYEQYF. The CDR3 bases are TGCGCCAGCACCCCAAATGTAGGGGTCTCCTACGAGCAGTACTTC.

The chain is built from TRBV7-9 and TRBJ2-3, with unresolved D. Looked up from germline, CDR1 is SEHNR and CDR2 is FQNEAQ (reference sequence). Between the trimmed V and J ends, which lost 5 bases and 3 bases, there was a span of 21 bases. CDR3 length: 17 residues. CDR3 DNA: TGTGCCAGCAGCCCCCGTTTCGGGTCTGAGGTGACAGATACGCAGTATTTT. Its protein is CASSPRFGSEVTDTQYF.

The chain uses TRBV7-2 and TRBJ2-3; 9 bases are a match to TRBD2. This CDR3 contains 16 residues. Germline V gene lookup returns CDR1 SGHTA and CDR2 FQGNSA. V trimming: 5 bases; J trimming: 3 bases; junction bases outside the gene matches: 9. CDR3 DNA: TGTGCCAGCAGCCTGTCTAGCGGGGAGCCTACAGATACGCAGTATTTT. Protein sequence: CASSLSSGEPTDTQYF.

The rearrangement joins TRBV4-3 to TRBJ2-5; D is unresolved. CDR1 LGHNA and CDR2 YSLEER come from the germline V gene. This CDR3 has 13 amino acids. The ends were cut back, 0 bases at V and 4 bases at J, with 6 bases in the middle. The CDR3, as DNA: TGCGCCAGCAGCCAAGATCTAAGAGAGACCCAGTACTTC. Protein: CASSQDLRETQYF.

The chain couples TRBV28 to TRBJ2-3; 10 nucleotides align to TRBD2. CDR1 is MDHEN, CDR2 SYDVKM, per germline. After removal of 4 bases from V and 0 bases from J, the junction contained 7 bases not matched to a gene. This CDR3 contains 17 residues. CDR3 residues: CASSSPSGGSSTDTQYF. CDR3 nucleotides: TGTGCCAGCAGTTCGCCTAGCGGGGGCTCTAGCACAGATACGCAGTATTTT.

The J gene is TRBJ2-1, the V gene TRBV6-6; 8 nucleotides align to TRBD2. This CDR3 has 15 residues. V gave up 3 bases and J gave up 6 bases; unmatched junction bases: 7. CDR1 is MNHNY and CDR2 is SVGAGI in the germline V gene (reference sequence). The CDR3 bases are TGTGCCAGCAGTTATAGAGGACTAGCAGGCAATGAGCAGTTCTTC. Translation gives CASSYRGLAGNEQFF.

The V gene is TRBV15, the J gene TRBJ2-3; D possibly corresponds to TRBD2 (6 bases). The V and J ends lost 1 base and 3 bases respectively, with 14 bases between them. CDR1 and CDR2 from the germline V gene are LNHNV and YYDKDF (reference sequence). The length of the CDR3 is 16 residues. Here the CDR3 DNA reads TGTGCCACCAGCAGAGGCGGAGGGGCGGGAACAGATACGCAGTATTTT. Encoded protein: CATSRGGGAGTDTQYF. Full variable domain (outside the CDR3, taken from reference TRBV15 and TRBJ2-3): DAMVIQNPRYQVTQFGKPVTLSCSQTLNHNVMYWYQQKSSQAPKLLFHYYDKDFNNEADTPDNFQSRRPNTSFCFLDIRSPGLGDTAMYLCATSRGGGAGTDTQYFGPGTRLTVL.

The rearrangement links TRBV30 to TRBJ2-5, with 7 nucleotides matching TRBD1. V lost 2 bases and J lost 5; bases outside the gene matches: 5. Germline CDR1 GTSNPN, CDR2 SVGIG (reference sequence). The CDR3 is 13 residues long. The CDR3 loop reads CAWSYRGVETQYF. As DNA, the CDR3 is TGTGCCTGGAGTTACAGGGGTGTTGAGACCCAGTACTTC.